The 25 T cell receptor beta chains below come from one sample, sequenced in a study of immune cell composition in non-small cell lung cancer. Only in-frame clones appear in the TCRdb table, and some are missing; sequencing was by immunoSEQ multiplex PCR. The table has roughly 8,700 clones, roughly 80% seen once. Normal lung was taken at the farthest possible site, at least 3 cm from tumour. The sequencing input was non-adjacent lung tissue. The receptors here all came from a human donor with non-small cell lung cancer.

CDR3 protein: CASSSLWGETQYF. As DNA, the CDR3 is TGTGCCAGCAGTTCCTTATGGGGAGAGACCCAGTACTTC. V is TRBV27 and J is TRBJ2-5; no definite D call. The CDR3 covers 13 residues. Germline-derived CDR1 and CDR2 are MNHEY and SMNVEV (reference sequence). Trimming stripped 4 bases from V and 4 bases from J, with 10 bases between.

This clone was counted a few times. V and J are TRBV20-1 and TRBJ1-2; unclear D gene. CDR3 length: 9 residues. The germline V gene encodes CDR1 DFQATT and CDR2 SNEGSKA (reference sequence). Trimming cost V 5 bases and J 8 bases, with 6 bases left between them. This CDR3 reads CSAGLGYTF. The CDR3 DNA sequence: TGCAGTGCTGGCCTGGGCTACACCTTC.

V and J are TRBV30 and TRBJ2-1; D is undetermined. The germline CDR1 and CDR2 sequences are GTSNPN and SVGIG (reference sequence). The CDR3 covers 14 residues. V was trimmed by 4 bases and J by 3 bases, leaving 13 bases between them. CDR3 sequence (DNA): TGTGCCTGGAAGGGCCTATCTTTCTACAATGAGCAGTTCTTC. Protein product: CAWKGLSFYNEQFF.

This clone was recorded only once. V gene TRBV5-5 combines with J gene TRBJ2-1; tentatively, D is TRBD2 (6 bases). Germline V gene sequence: CDR1 SGHKS, CDR2 YYEKEE (reference sequence). V was shortened by 4 bases and J by 7 bases, with 15 bases between the two germline ends. The CDR3 has 14 residues. CDR3 DNA: TGTGCCAGCAGCCGGGACTCCCTCTTGAATGAGCAGTTCTTC. It translates to CASSRDSLLNEQFF.

This rearrangement joins TRBV30 to TRBJ1-6; 8 bases fit TRBD1. There are 14 residues in the CDR3. The germline V gene encodes CDR1 GTSNPN and CDR2 SVGIG (reference sequence). With V trimmed by 5 bases and J by 10 bases, 10 bases remained unmatched. The CDR3 region is CAWWQGAVGSPLHF. CDR3 in DNA: TGTGCCTGGTGGCAGGGGGCGGTTGGATCACCCCTCCACTTT.

This clone was detected only once. V and J are TRBV7-9 and TRBJ1-1; possibly TRBD1 for D (5 bases). V lost 5 bases and J 6 bases, leaving 13 bases between the germline ends. Looked up from germline, CDR1 is SEHNR and CDR2 is FQNEAQ (reference sequence). This CDR3 contains 13 residues. The CDR3: CASSQAGLAEAFF. The CDR3 DNA reads TGTGCCAGCAGCCAGGCAGGGTTGGCTGAAGCTTTCTTT.

The genes are TRBV4-1 and TRBJ2-5, with D possibly matching TRBD2 (6 bases). Germline CDR1 reads MGHRA; CDR2 reads YSYEKL. The CDR3 runs to 18 residues. Deletions cut 1 base from V and 2 bases from J, with 20 bases between. The CDR3 sequence: CASSQVLQRDSPQETQYF. DNA for the CDR3: TGCGCCAGCAGCCAAGTCCTACAAAGGGACTCGCCGCAAGAGACCCAGTACTTC.

This sequence joins TRBV11-2 and TRBJ2-1; D is unclear. V was trimmed by 5 bases and J by 6 bases, leaving 8 bases between them. Germline V lookup: CDR1 SGHAT, CDR2 FQNNGV. The CDR3 consists of 12 residues. The CDR3 bases are TGTGCCAGCAGCACCTCGGGCAATGAGCAGTTCTTC. Translation: CASSTSGNEQFF.

This chain links TRBV25-1 with TRBJ2-3, with 8 bases aligning to TRBD2. Unmatched junction bases numbered 9, after V lost 5 bases and J lost 5 bases. This CDR3 is built from 15 residues. The germline CDR1 and CDR2 sequences are MGHDK and SYGVNS. The CDR3 DNA reads TGTGCCAGCAGTATACCCGGGAGCGGGAGAGATACGCAGTATTTT. Protein: CASSIPGSGRDTQYF.

This clone was observed a handful of times. The chain recombines TRBV10-3 with TRBJ1-2, with a possible D match to TRBD1 (5 bases). Germline V gives CDR1 ENHRY, CDR2 SYGVKD. The CDR3 consists of 16 residues. The V end lost 7 bases, the J end lost 3 bases, and 21 bases lay between the germline ends. The CDR3 loop is CAITGTGQVGDYGYTF. In nucleotides, the CDR3 is TGTGCCATCACCGGAACGGGGCAGGTCGGTGACTATGGCTACACCTTC.

The chain has TRBV18 and TRBJ2-2; no clear D. The germline V gene encodes CDR1 KGHSH and CDR2 LQKENI. The CDR3 totals 13 residues. V was cut by 3 bases and J by 5 bases, with 7 bases left in between. The CDR3 reads CASSPYPTGELFF. The CDR3 bases are TGTGCCAGCTCACCTTATCCAACCGGGGAGCTGTTTTTT.

This clone is a singleton in its sample. The chain couples TRBV9 to TRBJ2-1, with D perhaps matching TRBD2 (5 bases). The germline CDR1 and CDR2 sequences are SGDLS and YYNGEE. The CDR3 loop spans 13 amino acids. V was pared by 3 bases and J by 6 bases, with 10 bases between. In DNA, the CDR3 is TGTGCCAGCAGCGGGCTAGCTGGCAATGAGCAGTTCTTC. It is translated as CASSGLAGNEQFF.

The V gene is TRBV6-1, the J gene TRBJ2-2, with a possible D match to TRBD2 (6 bases). This CDR3 contains 15 residues. Per the germline V gene, CDR1 is MNHNS and CDR2 is SASEGT. The V end lost 6 bases, the J end lost 2 bases, and 13 bases lay between the germline ends. CDR3 in amino acids: CASSLGRYNTGELFF. The CDR3 DNA follows: TGTGCCAGCAGCCTTGGGAGGTACAACACCGGGGAGCTGTTTTTT.

The chain joins TRBV30 to TRBJ1-5; no firm D call. Trimming cost V 1 base and J 3 bases, with 7 bases left between them. CDR3 length: 13 amino acids. Looked up from germline, CDR1 is GTSNPN and CDR2 is SVGIG (reference sequence). In DNA, the CDR3 is TGTGCCTGGAGTGCTTCGGACAATCAGCCCCAGCATTTT. Translated: CAWSASDNQPQHF.

The V and J genes are TRBV5-4 and TRBJ1-1; TRBD1 agrees at 7 bases. In germline, CDR1 is SGHNT, CDR2 YYREEE (reference sequence). CDR3 size: 15 residues. V shed 2 bases, J shed 7 bases, and the junction held 11 bases outside the gene matches. CDR3 sequence reads: CASSLDRAGFHEAFF. CDR3 nucleotide sequence: TGTGCCAGCAGCTTAGACAGGGCCGGGTTTCATGAAGCTTTCTTT. Supplemented by reference TRBV5-4 and TRBJ1-1, the full variable domain reads ETGVTQSPTHLIKTRGQQVTLRCSSQSGHNTVSWYQQALGQGPQFIFQYYREEENGRGNFPPRFSGLQFPNYSSELNVNALELDDSALYLCASSLDRAGFHEAFFGQGTRLTVV.

This chain connects TRBV2 to TRBJ2-3; D gene uncertain. Germline CDR1 SNHLY, CDR2 FYNNEI. CDR3 length: 13 amino acids. Trimming left V 5 bases short and J 0 bases short, with 6 bases between. CDR3 region: CASSQESTDTQYF. Here the CDR3 DNA reads TGTGCCAGCAGTCAAGAGAGCACAGATACGCAGTATTTT.

The rearrangement joins TRBV4-3 to TRBJ2-1, with D possibly being TRBD1 or TRBD2 (6 bases each). The CDR3 is made up of 13 amino acids. In germline, CDR1 is LGHNA, CDR2 YSLEER. The germline V and J ends were trimmed by 1 base and 7 bases, with 8 bases remaining between them. The DNA for the CDR3 is TGCGCCAGCAGCCAAGGAGGGGGGAATGAGCAGTTCTTC. Protein: CASSQGGGNEQFF.

The chain joins TRBV11-2 to TRBJ2-3; TRBD1 or TRBD2 may be the D gene (5 bases each). V lost 3 bases and J lost 9, with 7 bases in between. The CDR3 is 11 amino acids. Germline CDR1 SGHAT, CDR2 FQNNGV. For the CDR3, the DNA is TGTGCCAGCAGCTTCGGGGCGACGCAGTATTTT. This sequence encodes CASSFGATQYF.

V usage is TRBV29-1 and J usage is TRBJ2-1, with D maybe TRBD2 (7 bases). Germline V gives CDR1 SQVTM, CDR2 ANQGSEA. The CDR3 has 17 amino acids. Trimming took off 7 bases at V and 0 bases at J, with 22 bases between the two ends. The CDR3 nucleotides are TGCAGCGCCGGACGGGGGGCGGGCCTGAGCTCCTACAATGAGCAGTTCTTC. Encoded protein: CSAGRGAGLSSYNEQFF.

This clone was observed once. V is TRBV4-1 and J is TRBJ1-1; 9 bases align to TRBD1. CDR1 and CDR2 from the germline V gene are MGHRA and YSYEKL. The CDR3 extends over 16 amino acids. With 11 bases clipped from V and 3 bases from J, the junction kept 16 bases outside the gene matches. CDR3 region: CASKGGQGMLDTEAFF. CDR3 DNA sequence: TGCGCCTCAAAAGGAGGACAGGGGATGTTGGACACTGAAGCTTTCTTT.

In its sample, this clone was seen a few times. The V call is TRBV27, the J call TRBJ1-5, with D hard to call. Deletions cut 6 bases from V and 0 bases from J, with 6 bases between. The CDR3 sequence is 13 residues long. Germline-derived CDR1 and CDR2 are MNHEY and SMNVEV (reference sequence). In DNA, the CDR3 is TGTGCCAGCAGCCGCTATAGCAATCAGCCCCAGCATTTT. This gives the protein CASSRYSNQPQHF.

The gene calls are TRBV7-6 and TRBJ2-3, with D unclear. CDR3 length equals 14 residues. Trimming left V 5 bases short and J 0 bases short, with 9 bases between. CDR1 and CDR2 (germline): SGHVS, FNYEAQ. The CDR3 region is CASSLTRSTDTQYF. The CDR3 DNA reads as TGTGCCAGCAGCCTTACGCGGAGCACAGATACGCAGTATTTT. The variable domain in full, with the rest retrieved from reference TRBV7-6 and TRBJ2-3, is GAGVSQSPRYKVTKRGQDVALRCDPISGHVSLYWYRQALGQGPEFLTYFNYEAQQDKSGLPNDRFSAERPEGSISTLTIQRTEQRDSAMYRCASSLTRSTDTQYFGPGTRLTVL.

The rearrangement joins TRBV5-1 to TRBJ2-3; 7 bases fit TRBD1. CDR3 length: 17 amino acids. V gave up 0 bases and J gave up 2 bases; unmatched junction bases: 9. CDR1 and CDR2 from the germline V gene are SGHRS and YFSETQ. The DNA for the CDR3 is TGCGCCAGCAGCTTGGCCAAGGCAGGGGGTTCCACAGATACGCAGTATTTT. Its translation is CASSLAKAGGSTDTQYF.

This rearrangement joins TRBV29-1 to TRBJ2-7, with D possibly matching TRBD2 (5 bases). The CDR3 is made up of 13 amino acids. V lost 7 bases and J 5 bases, leaving 18 bases between the germline ends. CDR1 is SQVTM, CDR2 ANQGSEA, per germline. CDR3 DNA sequence: TGCAGCGGCACGAGTGGAAACGGGAACGAGCAGTACTTC. Protein: CSGTSGNGNEQYF.

This chain connects TRBV5-4 to TRBJ2-2; D perhaps matches TRBD1 (5 bases). With 2 bases removed from V and 4 bases from J, the gap between germline ends came to 15 bases. CDR1 is SGHNT, CDR2 YYREEE, per germline (reference sequence). The length of the CDR3 is 16 residues. The CDR3 region has the DNA TGTGCCAGCAGCTTTGGACACCCCGAGTCCACCGGGGAGCTGTTTTTT. This gives the protein CASSFGHPESTGELFF.